This TCR beta chain comes out of a study of human T cells and chemical hapten exposure (dated by TCRdb to 2020 to 2022). General notes on the study: For sensitization, 2% DPC in acetone was applied to a roughly 2 cm by roughly 2 cm area of upper inner arm skin. Blood for TCR sequencing was provided by twenty-nine alopecia patients at one to four time points (pre-sensitization, 2, 6 and 24 weeks). Patch testing was performed on the upper back with Finn chambers containing 0.01% DPC, and the patch tests were scored after 6 days according to International Contact Dermatitis Research Group standards. The patient cohort, mostly female, included alopecia areata with under or over 50% scalp involvement, alopecia totalis and alopecia universalis. Blood was sampled from patients pre-sensitization (week 0) and at 2, 6 and about 24 weeks after DPC sensitization. The libraries were sequenced as a pool, and the TCR yield per sample differed mostly because of small variations in library volumes within the pool. Throughout the roughly 23-week study period, patients were also given weekly therapeutic DPC doses on the scalp. The study tracked peripheral blood TCR repertoire changes in vivo during primary and secondary sensitization to the hapten diphenylcyclopropenone (DPC) in alopecia patients.

Libraries came from RACE. TCRdb lists the instrument as NextSeq 500. Library preparation attached unique molecular identifiers to individual cDNA molecules for quantitative, reproducible TCR counting. For every blood RNA sample, sequencing covered both the TCR alpha and TCR beta chains. The paper's data handling went like this. The median number of TCRs per sample was some 100,000, ranging from 23,224 to 690,600. The Decombinator software suite was used to annotate V, J and CDR3 in the TCR reads. For the PS versus PT1 abundance plots, all samples were subsampled to the same number of TCRs (28,000). Expanded TCRs were defined as absent before sensitization and observed at least eight times at the 2-week time point. Clones were called with MiXCR by TCRdb after fastp trimmed the public reads at Q25, and only in-frame beta chains were retained. Records with the same CDR3 protein are collapsed into one entry carrying the most frequent genes and DNA. Here the V and J calls rest on TCRdb's processing, not on the authors' analysis. The sample table holds roughly 100,000 distinct CDR3 sequences, of which roughly a third were seen once. Roughly 3% of the sample comes from the top ten.

Including cysteine and phenylalanine, the CDR3 has 15 amino acids. Just the 45-base CDR3 DNA is kept, in frame starting at base 1. The trim is 6 bases for V and 4 bases for J, with a gap of 17 bases between the germline ends. Worth noting for this clonotype: It has no known antigen specificity. Per-base quality was not reported, and no clone a single base away is much larger than it.

Beyond this particular receptor, the publication reports: Alopecia, a presumed autoimmune disease, was present in all patients, so the immune response of the patients might differ from that of healthy individuals. Significantly more large CDR3 similarity clusters were formed by expanded TCRs than by pre-sensitization or healthy control sets, consistent with antigen-driven responses. Patch test score correlated positively with the number of PT1 expanded TCRs, reaching significance at thresholds 8, 16 and 32 but not at 4. Repeated subsampling changed both the strength of the expansion versus patch-test correlation and the threshold at which the correlation became significant. No change with DPC sensitization was found in the number of TCRs above 1 in 1000 frequency, and no evidence of global repertoire structure alterations was found.

Reading the label with the study, this specimen's time point is: patch test 3, about 24 weeks after DPC sensitization. The sample's treatment or condition label, in plain terms: therapeutic diphenylcyclopropenone sensitization with weekly scalp DPC. At every patch-test visit, the blood draw took place before the patch test was put on. Patients were considered eligible if aged 18 to 70, diagnosed with alopecia and deemed suitable for DPC therapy, and patients were excluded if pregnant. Total RNA was extracted from unfractionated whole blood that had been collected in Tempus Blood RNA tubes. This chain is built from TRBV12-3 or TRBV12-4 and TRBJ2-3; the D segment might be TRBD1 or TRBD2, since each matches 6 bases. The sequence was collected from a man aged 35-49 years with alopecia areata. Some clones in this sample may be carry-over from other donors' samples. Sequences were derived from whole blood, sampled in connection with sensitization to the hapten diphenylcyclopropenone (DPC). The nucleotide sequence reads TGTGCCAGCAGCCTTTGGGGGGCGGACGCAGATACGCAGTATTTT. This sequence encodes CASSLWGADADTQYF.